Detailed here is one TCR beta chain. This entry comes from a study of blood T cell repertoires in COVID-19. Study details: Whether acute or convalescent, the COVID-19 samples came from the United States, Italy and Spain.

Per the original methods: Amplifying reference gene primers gave estimates of nucleated cell counts. Method: immunoSEQ multiplex PCR; TCRdb's copy keeps in-frame clones and lacks some. The D gene and trimming were derived from the DNA, and the V and J assignments and clone size from that table. In the table there are over 100,000 clones, about 85% of which are singletons. The CDR3 contains 16 residues. In germline, CDR1 is SGHRS, CDR2 YFSETQ. The V gene end was trimmed by 3 bases and the J gene end by 4 bases; junction bases not matched to a gene: 10. The sequencing input was peripheral blood. The V gene is TRBV5-1, the J gene TRBJ2-3; 8 nucleotides match TRBD2. The sequence came from a man older than 75 with acute or convalescent COVID-19. The DNA of the CDR3 is TGCGCCAGCAGCTCCGATGCGGGGGGCAAGGCAGATACGCAGTATTTT. Translated: CASSSDAGGKADTQYF. The full variable domain, completed using reference TRBV5-1 and TRBJ2-3, is KAGVTQTPRYLIKTRGQQVTLSCSPISGHRSVSWYQQTPGQGLQFLFEYFSETQRNKGNFPGRFSGRQFSNSRSEMNVSTLELGDSALYLCASSSDAGGKADTQYFGPGTRLTVL.